This passage covers 23 T cell receptor beta chains from one sample sequenced in a study of T cells after posttransplantation cyclophosphamide. Profiled with immunoSEQ multiplex PCR; TCRdb holds only in-frame clones, not every one. This sample has roughly 20,000 clones, with under 99% found just once. The naive gate required viable CD3+CD4+ or CD3+CD8+ cells with CCR7+CD45RA+CD45RO-CD95-CD27+CD28+ phenotype. Sequencing used naive CD4+ T cells sorted from PBMCs. The receptors were gathered from a man between 40 and 49 years old in good health, CMV-negative, and a related stem cell transplant donor.

The CDR3: CASSPGQGRPNTEAFF. Here the CDR3 DNA reads TGCGCCAGCAGCCCCGGACAGGGGCGGCCGAACACTGAAGCTTTCTTT. This chain joins TRBV5-1 and TRBJ1-1; 9 bases map to TRBD1. With V trimmed by 4 bases and J by 1 base, 8 bases remained unmatched. The CDR3 consists of 16 residues. Germline V gene sequence: CDR1 SGHRS, CDR2 YFSETQ.

The chain is built from TRBV9 and TRBJ1-2; D call uncertain. This CDR3 spans 15 amino acids. The V end was cut by 0 bases, the J end by 4 bases, with 13 bases between. Germline loops: CDR1 SGDLS, CDR2 YYNGEE. The CDR3 loop is CASSVATGGFYGYTF. CDR3 sequence (DNA): TGTGCCAGCAGCGTAGCCACGGGTGGGTTCTATGGCTACACCTTC. The whole variable domain, remainder taken from reference TRBV9 and TRBJ1-2, is DSGVTQTPKHLITATGQRVTLRCSPRSGDLSVYWYQQSLDQGLQFLIQYYNGEERAKGNILERFSAQQFPDLHSELNLSSLELGDSALYFCASSVATGGFYGYTFGSGTRLTVV.

The chain employs TRBV7-2 and TRBJ1-2; possibly TRBD1 for D (5 bases). Germline CDR1 SGHTA, CDR2 FQGNSA. V lost 4 bases, J lost 4 bases, and 13 bases lay in between. The CDR3 consists of 14 residues. The CDR3 DNA reads TGTGCCAGCAGCTCCGGGGGAGTGTCCTATGGCTACACCTTC. Encoded protein: CASSSGGVSYGYTF.

This clone showed up just once. The chain carries TRBV7-8 and TRBJ2-6; D is undetermined. The CDR3 spans 15 residues. CDR1 and CDR2 from the germline V gene are SGHVS and FQNEAQ. V was trimmed by 1 base and J by 2 bases, leaving 6 bases between them. CDR3 amino acids: CASSLDSTGANVLTF. For the CDR3, the DNA is TGTGCCAGCAGCTTAGACAGCACTGGGGCCAACGTCCTGACTTTC.

The V gene is TRBV5-4, the J gene TRBJ2-3, with D possibly being TRBD1 (5 bases). Trimming took off 0 bases at V and 0 bases at J, with 8 bases between the two ends. Germline V gene lookup returns CDR1 SGHNT and CDR2 YYREEE (reference sequence). The CDR3 length is 15 residues. The CDR3 is CASSLVRGSTDTQYF. In DNA, the CDR3 is TGTGCCAGCAGCTTGGTAAGGGGTAGCACAGATACGCAGTATTTT.

V and J are TRBV27 and TRBJ1-1, with D possibly TRBD1 on 6 matching bases. CDR3 length equals 14 residues. V dropped 2 bases and J dropped 7 bases, with 14 bases sitting between them. Germline CDR1 is MNHEY and CDR2 is SMNVEV (reference sequence). The CDR3 loop reads CASSLLGAGNEAFF. CDR3 nucleotides: TGTGCCAGCAGTTTACTGGGGGCGGGTAATGAAGCTTTCTTT.

The genes are TRBV7-9 and TRBJ2-3; 12 nucleotides match TRBD2. The CDR3 totals 16 residues. Germline assignment: CDR1 SEHNR and CDR2 FQNEAQ (reference sequence). The V and J ends lost 3 bases and 8 bases, in that order; junction bases with no gene match: 9. CDR3 nucleotide sequence: TGTGCCAGCAGCTTGCGACTAGCGGGAGTCGGGGGTACGCAGTATTTT. It yields the protein CASSLRLAGVGGTQYF. The complete variable domain, with remaining parts taken from reference TRBV7-9 and TRBJ2-3, reads DTGVSQNPRHKITKRGQNVTFRCDPISEHNRLYWYRQTLGQGPEFLTYFQNEAQLEKSRLLSDRFSAERPKGSFSTLEIQRTEQGDSAMYLCASSLRLAGVGGTQYFGPGTRLTVL.

V usage is TRBV9 and J usage is TRBJ1-2, with 7 bases matching TRBD1. Germline V gene data show CDR1 as SGDLS and CDR2 as YYNGEE. The CDR3 totals 14 residues. The V segment lost 2 bases and the J segment 4 bases; nucleotides outside the gene matches: 5. For the CDR3, the DNA is TGTGCCAGCAGCGTGAGGGGACAGTCCTATGGCTACACCTTC. This translates into CASSVRGQSYGYTF.

V is TRBV7-2 and J is TRBJ2-3; 11 positions match TRBD2. The germline CDR1 and CDR2 sequences are SGHTA and FQGNSA. With V trimmed by 5 bases and J by 0 bases, 4 bases remained unmatched. This CDR3 comprises 16 residues. For the CDR3, the DNA is TGTGCCAGCAGCCGACTAGCGGGGTCCAGCACAGATACGCAGTATTTT. This codes for CASSRLAGSSTDTQYF.

The chain is built from TRBV6-5 and TRBJ1-1; D possibly corresponds to TRBD1 (5 bases). This CDR3 is built from 12 residues. The germline V and J ends were trimmed by 5 bases and 5 bases, with 9 bases remaining between them. The germline V gene encodes CDR1 MNHEY and CDR2 SVGAGI. Written as DNA, the CDR3 is TGTGCCAGCAGTCGGGGGTTGACTGAAGCTTTCTTT. Translating it yields CASSRGLTEAFF.

A remark on this clone: This CDR3 is also generated by other DNA sequences in the sample. The chain has TRBV11-2 and TRBJ2-1, with TRBD2 identical over 10 bases. Unmatched junction bases numbered 5, after V lost 5 bases and J lost 4 bases. CDR3 length: 15 residues. Germline CDR1 is SGHAT and CDR2 is FQNNGV. The CDR3 DNA reads TGTGCCAGCAGCCCCGGGACTAGCGTGTACAATGAGCAGTTCTTC. It translates to CASSPGTSVYNEQFF.

The chain recombines TRBV18 with TRBJ2-3; D possibly corresponds to TRBD2 (5 bases). The CDR3 is 15 residues long. Germline-derived CDR1 and CDR2 are KGHSH and LQKENI. The V end was cut by 4 bases, the J end by 6 bases, with 17 bases between. CDR3 loop: CASSLTAEPPDTQYF. CDR3 nucleotide sequence: TGTGCCAGCTCACTAACAGCGGAGCCCCCCGATACGCAGTATTTT.

The gene calls are TRBV27 and TRBJ2-2; TRBD1 agrees at 8 bases. The germline V gene has CDR1 MNHEY and CDR2 SMNVEV (reference sequence). The ends lost 2 bases at V and 4 bases at J; junction bases unmatched: 3. CDR3 length equals 15 residues. The CDR3 spells CASSLIQGVTGELFF. CDR3 DNA sequence: TGTGCCAGCAGTTTAATACAGGGGGTCACCGGGGAGCTGTTTTTT.

The V gene is TRBV19, the J gene TRBJ2-2; D is ambiguous. Germline loops: CDR1 LNHDA, CDR2 SQIVND (reference sequence). Between the trimmed V and J ends, which lost 10 bases and 0 bases, there was a span of 12 bases. This CDR3 spans 14 amino acids. In nucleotides, the CDR3 is TGTGCCACCAAACCTCTAACGAACACCGGGGAGCTGTTTTTT. The encoded protein is CATKPLTNTGELFF.

The chain has TRBV6-1 and TRBJ2-7, with TRBD2 matching over 14 bases. This CDR3 is 15 amino acids long. In germline, CDR1 is MNHNS, CDR2 SASEGT. V lost 2 bases and J lost 6; bases outside the gene matches: 3. The CDR3 is CASSERGLAGAEQYF. The DNA of the CDR3 is TGTGCCAGCAGTGAACGGGGACTAGCGGGAGCCGAGCAGTACTTC.

A note on this clone: The junction differs from germline at one of its ends, possibly a read error. The chain is built from TRBV7-6 and TRBJ2-5; TRBD1 agrees at 7 bases. The CDR3 runs 11 residues. In germline, CDR1 is SGHVS, CDR2 FNYEAQ. The CDR3 coding sequence is TGTGCCAGCAGCCTAACAGGGGACGGGGACTTC. Its translation is CASSLTGDGDF.

The V call is TRBV7-2, the J call TRBJ1-6; 7 bases match TRBD1. Germline assignment: CDR1 SGHTA and CDR2 FQGNSA. The CDR3 is made up of 15 amino acids. V trimming: 6 bases; J trimming: 2 bases; junction bases outside the gene matches: 4. CDR3 loop: CASSSGGTYNSPLHF. CDR3 DNA: TGTGCCAGCAGTTCAGGGGGGACCTATAATTCACCCCTCCACTTT.

The sample holds one count of this clone. The chain carries TRBV19 and TRBJ2-1, with 7 bases that match TRBD1. The CDR3 is 14 amino acids. V shed 6 bases, J shed 1 base, and the junction held 3 bases outside the gene matches. CDR1 is LNHDA, CDR2 SQIVND, per germline (reference sequence). The CDR3 region has the DNA TGTGCCAGTAGCCCGACAGGGTCCTACAATGAGCAGTTCTTC. Residues: CASSPTGSYNEQFF.

The sample holds one count of this clone. The chain couples TRBV28 to TRBJ2-1; 13 bases align to TRBD2. The germline V gene has CDR1 MDHEN and CDR2 SYDVKM. The CDR3 has 15 amino acids. Trimming took 6 bases from V and 9 from J; bases not matched to a gene: 8. The chain's CDR3 is CASSLPGTSGTEQFF. The CDR3 DNA reads TGTGCCAGCAGCTTACCCGGGACTAGCGGGACTGAGCAGTTCTTC.

The DNA for the CDR3 is TGTGCCAGCAGCTTAAGAGGACTAGCGGGAGGTAAAGATACGCAGTATTTT. This gives the protein CASSLRGLAGGKDTQYF. V gene TRBV7-2 combines with J gene TRBJ2-3; 14 nucleotides match TRBD2. The CDR3 totals 17 residues. Losses at the gene ends were 2 bases for V and 5 bases for J; bases not matched to a gene: 6. The germline CDR1 and CDR2 sequences are SGHTA and FQGNSA.

The chain joins TRBV6-1 to TRBJ2-2, with 9 bases that match TRBD1. V was clipped by 8 bases and J by 7 bases; unmatched bases: 8. The CDR3 contains 14 residues. Germline assignment: CDR1 MNHNS and CDR2 SASEGT. CDR3 DNA: TGTGCCAGCGGGGGACAGGGAGGTATCGGGGAGCTGTTTTTT. Its translation is CASGGQGGIGELFF.

The V call is TRBV9, the J call TRBJ1-4, with 10 nucleotides matching TRBD1. V dropped 3 bases and J dropped 5; count of bases not matched to a gene: 1. This CDR3 comprises 14 residues. Germline-derived CDR1 and CDR2 are SGDLS and YYNGEE. The DNA of the CDR3 is TGTGCCAGCAGCGAGGGACAGGGGAATGAAAAACTGTTTTTT. Protein sequence: CASSEGQGNEKLFF.

The V and J genes are TRBV11-2 and TRBJ2-3; 8 bases match TRBD1. The CDR3 extends over 14 amino acids. The V segment lost 3 bases and the J segment 6 bases; nucleotides outside the gene matches: 5. Germline CDR1 is SGHAT and CDR2 is FQNNGV. The chain's CDR3 is CASSFNRGSDTQYF. The DNA for the CDR3 is TGTGCCAGCAGCTTTAACAGGGGGTCGGATACGCAGTATTTT.